What follows are 15 T cell receptor beta chains derived from one specimen sequenced in a study of monozygotic twins with inflammatory bowel disease. TCRdb re-called the 5' RACE reads and gives one entry per CDR3 protein, without DNA. Its table records fewer than 550,000 distinct CDR3 sequences. Sample: blood. The source of these receptors is a human donor with ulcerative colitis or Crohn's disease, or a healthy co-twin of an affected twin (not recorded which).

The chain has TRBV5-1 and TRBJ2-7; the D call of TRBD2 rests on TCRdb alone, since no DNA is present to check it. The germline V gene encodes CDR1 SGHRS and CDR2 YFSETQ. The CDR3 is made up of 15 amino acids. CDR3 region: CASSLVGREAYEQYF. Based on the CDR3 plus reference TRBV5-1 and TRBJ2-7, the full variable domain is KAGVTQTPRYLIKTRGQQVTLSCSPISGHRSVSWYQQTPGQGLQFLFEYFSETQRNKGNFPGRFSGRQFSNSRSEMNVSTLELGDSALYLCASSLVGREAYEQYFGPGTRLTVT.

The rearrangement uses TRBV10-3 and TRBJ1-5. From germline, CDR1 is ENHRY and CDR2 SYGVKD. The CDR3 has 12 residues. CDR3: CAISESVFPQHF.

This sequence joins TRBV20-1 and TRBJ1-1. The CDR3 totals 13 residues. From germline, CDR1 is DFQATT and CDR2 SNEGSKA (reference sequence). The CDR3 is CSASNRANTEAFF.

The chain links TRBV7-9 to TRBJ2-3. Germline V gene data show CDR1 as SEHNR and CDR2 as FQNEAQ (reference sequence). There are 13 residues in the CDR3. CDR3 protein: CASSLVLSDTQYF.

The J gene is TRBJ1-1, the V gene TRBV28; checking the TCRdb D call of TRBD1 is not possible without DNA. Germline V gene data show CDR1 as MDHEN and CDR2 as SYDVKM. This CDR3 comprises 14 residues. CDR3 loop: CASRLSLRITEAFF.

This rearrangement joins TRBV5-1 to TRBJ2-7; TCRdb indicates TRBD2, and absent DNA this call remains unverified. The V gene's germline CDR1 is SGHRS and CDR2 YFSETQ. CDR3 length equals 16 residues. The CDR3 spells CASSLGKASGIYEQYF.

The chain carries TRBV24-1 and TRBJ2-1; TCRdb picks TRBD2, but there is no DNA to check that call. Germline-derived CDR1 and CDR2 are KGHDR and SFDVKD. CDR3 length: 14 residues. CDR3 residues: CATSVGGGDNEQFF.

The gene calls are TRBV20-1 and TRBJ1-1; the D call of TRBD1 rests on TCRdb alone, since no DNA is present to check it. There are 13 residues in the CDR3. Germline lookup yields CDR1 DFQATT and CDR2 SNEGSKA (reference sequence). CDR3 residues: CSARNTGNNGAFF.

The chain carries TRBV30 and TRBJ2-1; TCRdb gives TRBD2 as the D gene, but with no DNA this cannot be confirmed. The CDR3 has 16 amino acids. Germline CDR1 GTSNPN, CDR2 SVGIG (reference sequence). CDR3: CAAKGKLGSSYNEQFF.

The chain employs TRBV25-1 and TRBJ2-2. The CDR3 loop spans 11 amino acids. In germline, CDR1 is MGHDK, CDR2 SYGVNS. CDR3 amino acids: CASRLSGELFF.

The genes are TRBV18 and TRBJ2-3. Germline assignment: CDR1 KGHSH and CDR2 LQKENI. The CDR3 has 13 residues. The CDR3 sequence is CASSPLPADTQYF.

The J gene is TRBJ2-3, the V gene TRBV12-3 or TRBV12-4; TCRdb's D gene call, TRBD2, goes unchecked for lack of DNA. There are 17 residues in the CDR3. CDR3 amino acids: CASSLVSGGTATDTQYF.

The chain recombines TRBV29-1 with TRBJ2-1. The CDR3 consists of 12 residues. The V gene's germline CDR1 is SQVTM and CDR2 ANQGSEA. This chain's CDR3 is CSARTRNNEQFF.

V and J are TRBV6-1 and TRBJ2-7; TCRdb's D call, TRBD1, is unchecked because there is no DNA. This CDR3 has 12 residues. The germline gives CDR1 MNHNS, CDR2 SASEGT. This chain's CDR3 is CASSPTGGEQYF.

V usage is TRBV9 and J usage is TRBJ2-1; the D call from TCRdb, TRBD2, cannot be confirmed without DNA. The germline gives CDR1 SGDLS, CDR2 YYNGEE. The CDR3 has 15 amino acids. CDR3 amino acids: CASSLTSGGAYEQFF.